This record concerns one T cell receptor beta chain sequence. Its antigen is not known. Related graft donors supplied nonmyeloablative bone marrow transplants, and mixed chimerism was transient. Unstimulated regulatory T cells (CD4+CD25+CD127-), CD4+CD25- non-regulatory cells, CD4 and CD8 cells were FACS-sorted from thawed PBMCs. Repertoires were generated with immunoSEQ multiplex PCR, while TCRdb's copy carries only in-frame clones and drops some. The sample includes tens of thousands of clones, roughly nine tenths seen only once; the top ten take roughly 15%. This record comes from a study of Tregs in tolerant kidney transplant recipients. Study observations and caveats: For some patients, primers changed over time, blocking nucleotide-level comparison. In tolerant patients, donor-specific Tregs outgrew total Tregs, suggesting antigen-driven expansion. Findings come from small patient numbers and require larger validation.

The CDR3 is made up of 14 amino acids. V was shortened by 3 bases and J by 7 bases, with 16 bases between the two germline ends. CDR1 and CDR2 (germline): MNHEY, SMNVEV (reference sequence). The chain is built from TRBV27 and TRBJ2-7; D call uncertain. The clonotype comes from a human patient who received a combined kidney and bone marrow transplant. Some of these T cells may belong to the graft donor. This specimen consisted of CD8+ T cells from blood (PBMCs), obtained 24 months after the transplant. The CDR3: CASSFQRRRREQYF. CDR3 coding DNA: TGTGCCAGCAGTTTTCAGAGGCGACGAAGGGAGCAGTACTTC.